The next 11 T cell receptor beta chains were all read from a single sample in a study of cytomegalovirus exposure and HLA in healthy donors. This PCR relied on a set of 60 Vbeta primers and 13 Jbeta primers. Sequencing used immunoSEQ multiplex PCR; TCRdb keeps in-frame clones, though not all of them. With about 120,000 clones in the sample, the ten largest clones hold more than 1.5%. Material for sequencing was PBMCs. The receptors were gathered from a man aged 18 to 30 in good health and CMV-seronegative.

The chain has TRBV4-3 and TRBJ1-4; tentatively, D is TRBD1 (5 bases). The CDR3 is made up of 14 amino acids. Germline values: CDR1 LGHNA, CDR2 YSLEER. V gave up 0 bases and J gave up 8 bases, with 10 bases separating them. The CDR3 DNA reads TGCGCCAGCAGCCAAGACAGGGTGGTAGAAAAACTGTTTTTT. This gives the protein CASSQDRVVEKLFF.

CDR3 in DNA: TGTGCCAGCGTGGGGGCAGGGGACGAGCAGTACTTC. Its protein product is CASVGAGDEQYF. J is TRBJ2-7 and V is TRBV7-6; D perhaps matches TRBD1 (6 bases). Trimming cost V 8 bases and J 5 bases, with 13 bases left between them. The CDR3 is 12 residues long. Germline lookup yields CDR1 SGHVS and CDR2 FNYEAQ.

J is TRBJ2-1 and V is TRBV11-2, with 9 bases matching TRBD2. Trimming removed 6 bases from V and 2 bases from J; junction bases left unmatched: 8. CDR1 and CDR2 from the germline V gene are SGHAT and FQNNGV. The CDR3 has 16 residues. CDR3 nucleotide sequence: TGTGCCAGCAGATCTATAGCGGGAGTCCCCTACAATGAGCAGTTCTTC. Amino acid sequence: CASRSIAGVPYNEQFF.

The rearrangement links TRBV27 to TRBJ2-7; possibly TRBD1 for D (5 bases). Germline V gene sequence: CDR1 MNHEY, CDR2 SMNVEV (reference sequence). V was shortened by 8 bases and J by 4 bases, with 9 bases between the two germline ends. The CDR3 has 11 amino acids. The CDR3 here is CASSTVYEQYF. The CDR3 DNA reads TGTGCCAGCTCGACAGTATACGAGCAGTACTTC.

The V call is TRBV5-1, the J call TRBJ2-4; 9 nucleotides align to TRBD2. CDR1 and CDR2 from the germline V gene are SGHRS and YFSETQ. The CDR3 covers 14 residues. The trim removed 4 bases at V and 8 bases at J, leaving 7 bases unmatched. Here the CDR3 DNA reads TGCGCCAGCAGCAATAGCGGGGGCGAGGACATTCAGTACTTC. As protein: CASSNSGGEDIQYF.

Written as DNA, the CDR3 is TGTGCCAGCAGCCCCGGGGGGCAAAACACTGAAGCTTTCTTT. It encodes CASSPGGQNTEAFF. V and J are TRBV7-6 and TRBJ1-1; D may be TRBD1 (6 bases). The CDR3 is made up of 14 amino acids. V shed 5 bases and J shed 2 bases, with 12 bases lying between them. Germline CDR1 reads SGHVS; CDR2 reads FNYEAQ.

This chain links TRBV28 with TRBJ2-2, with D perhaps matching TRBD2 (5 bases). V lost 7 bases and J lost 0, with 21 bases in between. The germline V gene encodes CDR1 MDHEN and CDR2 SYDVKM. The CDR3 is 18 amino acids. Here the CDR3 DNA reads TGTGCCAGCATAGGAGGCAGTGCGGGCTACGCGAACACCGGGGAGCTGTTTTTT. Translated, it gives CASIGGSAGYANTGELFF.

V gene TRBV5-4 combines with J gene TRBJ2-4; D might be TRBD1 (6 bases). V dropped 3 bases and J dropped 0 bases, with 13 bases sitting between them. Germline values: CDR1 SGHNT, CDR2 YYREEE (reference sequence). This CDR3 region has 16 residues. Here the CDR3 DNA reads TGTGCCAGCAGCTCACGGACAGAGCTAGCCAAAAACATTCAGTACTTC. It specifies CASSSRTELAKNIQYF.

The chain has TRBV7-6 and TRBJ1-3, with no clear D. CDR3 length: 14 residues. The germline V and J ends were trimmed by 0 bases and 8 bases, with 11 bases remaining between them. Germline V CDR1 and CDR2: SGHVS, FNYEAQ. CDR3 sequence (DNA): TGTGCCAGCAGCTTAGCTCCCAGGCAGGACACCATATATTTT. It codes for CASSLAPRQDTIYF.

The V and J genes are TRBV6-4 and TRBJ2-6, with 8 bases aligning to TRBD2. The CDR3 runs to 16 residues. Germline CDR1 is MRHNA and CDR2 is SNTAGT. Losses at the gene ends were 2 bases for V and 1 base for J; bases not matched to a gene: 1. The CDR3 sequence: CASSDRGGSGANVLTF. In nucleotides, the CDR3 is TGTGCCAGCAGTGACCGGGGGGGTTCTGGGGCCAACGTCCTGACTTTC.

The chain has TRBV27 and TRBJ1-1; TRBD1 is a possible D gene (5 bases). Per germline, CDR1 MNHEY and CDR2 SMNVEV (reference sequence). Trimming cost V 3 bases and J 6 bases, with 14 bases left between them. This CDR3 spans 14 amino acids. DNA of the CDR3: TGTGCCAGCAGTTTCCAACCCGGGGGAGCTGAAGCTTTCTTT. Encoded protein: CASSFQPGGAEAFF.